This T cell receptor (beta chain) was identified in a study of T cells in Graves' hyperthyroidism and ophthalmopathy. Points from the study as a whole: From stable hyperthyroidism, ophthalmopathy was set apart by a 13 V-J model.

V lost 2 bases, J lost 10 bases, and 23 bases lay in between. CDR1 DFQATT and CDR2 SNEGSKA come from the germline V gene (reference sequence). The CDR3 totals 16 residues. The authors obtained PBMCs from over 8.5 ml of fresh peripheral blood. There are a few counts of this clonotype. Antigen: not known. The CDR3 regions of TCR beta were amplified from RNA transcripts. Researchers ran a first-round RT-PCR on the TCR CDR3 using the HTBI primer set. TCRdb reprocessed the multiplex PCR reads with MiXCR, giving one entry per CDR3 protein. Of hundreds of thousands of distinct CDR3 sequences listed, about 14% are singletons.

The genes are TRBV20-1 and TRBJ1-4; D not certain. The receptor was isolated from a woman between 50 and 59 years old with Graves' ophthalmopathy. Material for sequencing was blood. The CDR3 here is CSARRPQDGESGKLFF. The CDR3, as DNA: TGCAGTGCTAGAAGGCCCCAGGACGGGGAATCGGGAAAACTGTTTTTT.